The 22 T cell receptor beta chains below come from one sample, sequenced in a study of blood T cell repertoires in COVID-19. The table came from immunoSEQ multiplex PCR; TCRdb's copy has only in-frame clones and leaves some out. The sample lists 55,000 to 80,000 clones; less than 80% were seen once. Sequencing input: peripheral blood. Receptor source: a man in his fifties or sixties with acute or convalescent COVID-19.

The chain uses TRBV19 and TRBJ1-5, with D possibly being TRBD1 (5 bases). The CDR3 runs to 13 residues. Germline CDR1 is LNHDA and CDR2 is SQIVND (reference sequence). The ends were cut back, 9 bases at V and 1 base at J, with 10 bases in the middle. CDR3 sequence reads: CASEEGSNQPQHF. CDR3 DNA: TGTGCCAGCGAGGAGGGGAGCAATCAGCCCCAGCATTTT. Drawing the rest from reference TRBV19 and TRBJ1-5, the complete variable domain is DGGITQSPKYLFRKEGQNVTLSCEQNLNHDAMYWYRQDPGQGLRLIYYSQIVNDFQKGDIAEGYSVSREKKESFPLTVTSAQKNPTAFYLCASEEGSNQPQHFGDGTRLSIL.

The CDR3 region has the DNA TGTGCCAGCAGCTTTTACGGCGGGATGGGCCTCAATGAGCAGTTCTTC. This codes for CASSFYGGMGLNEQFF. V gene TRBV5-4 combines with J gene TRBJ2-1; perhaps TRBD2 as D (6 bases). Germline V gene sequence: CDR1 SGHNT, CDR2 YYREEE (reference sequence). The CDR3 contains 16 residues. V was shortened by 2 bases and J by 6 bases, with 18 bases between the two germline ends.

The chain is built from TRBV12-3 or TRBV12-4 and TRBJ2-1; 7 nucleotides line up with TRBD1. The CDR3 extends over 13 amino acids. J lost 3 bases, V lost 5 bases, and 1 base had no gene match. The CDR3 nucleotides read TGTGCCAGCAGTCAGGGGGACTACAATGAGCAGTTCTTC. It specifies CASSQGDYNEQFF.

This chain uses TRBV5-1 with TRBJ1-2; tentatively, D is TRBD1 (5 bases). The CDR3 sequence is 13 residues long. Germline V gives CDR1 SGHRS, CDR2 YFSETQ. Trimming cost V 4 bases and J 10 bases, with 17 bases left between them. The CDR3 region has the DNA TGCGCCAGCAGCGTTGTAGTGGGGGGGTTCTACACCTTC. It is translated as CASSVVVGGFYTF.

V gene TRBV12-1 combines with J gene TRBJ2-6; TRBD2, the table's D call, lacks a check against the DNA. TRBV12-1 is assigned pseudogene status. CDR3 size: 20 residues. CDR3 region: CASSFARCGRPRSGANVLTF. The CDR3 coding sequence is TGTGCCAGCAGCTTTGCGCGTTGCGGGAGGCCCCGCTCTGGGGCCAACGTCCTGACTTTC.

V and J are TRBV18 and TRBJ2-1; weak D call: TRBD2 (5 bases). Looked up from germline, CDR1 is KGHSH and CDR2 is LQKENI. The germline V and J ends were trimmed by 0 bases and 12 bases, with 12 bases remaining between them. The CDR3 consists of 13 residues. The CDR3 bases are TGTGCCAGCTCACCACCCCAGGTCGGAGGGCAGTTCTTC. Amino acid sequence: CASSPPQVGGQFF.

This sequence joins TRBV19 and TRBJ1-3; D not certain. The germline CDR1 and CDR2 sequences are LNHDA and SQIVND (reference sequence). Deletions cut 9 bases from V and 4 bases from J, with 16 bases between. This CDR3 is 14 amino acids long. The CDR3 reads CASLDRGAGNTIYF. CDR3 bases: TGTGCCAGCTTAGACCGGGGTGCAGGAAACACCATATATTTT.

V gene TRBV3-1 (or the pseudogene TRBV3-2) combines with J gene TRBJ2-7; the match to TRBD1 covers 7 bases. V lost 1 base, J lost 3 bases, and 3 bases stayed unmatched. Looked up from germline, CDR1 is LGHDT and CDR2 is YNNKEL (reference sequence). This CDR3 is built from 14 residues. The CDR3 region has the DNA TGTGCCAGCAGCCAAGTAAGGGACAGCTACGAGCAGTACTTC. Its protein product is CASSQVRDSYEQYF.

The V gene is TRBV5-1, the J gene TRBJ2-2; 10 positions match TRBD1. The CDR3 runs to 15 residues. Germline V gene lookup returns CDR1 SGHRS and CDR2 YFSETQ. With 4 bases clipped from V and 6 bases from J, the junction kept 6 bases outside the gene matches. The DNA for the CDR3 is TGCGCCAGCAGCCCGGGACAGGGGCTAGCCGGGGAGCTGTTTTTT. Translated, it gives CASSPGQGLAGELFF. The whole variable domain, filled in from reference TRBV5-1 and TRBJ2-2, reads KAGVTQTPRYLIKTRGQQVTLSCSPISGHRSVSWYQQTPGQGLQFLFEYFSETQRNKGNFPGRFSGRQFSNSRSEMNVSTLELGDSALYLCASSPGQGLAGELFFGEGSRLTVL.

The chain joins TRBV5-1 to TRBJ2-2, with a tentative D call TRBD1 (6 bases). The V end lost 4 bases, the J end lost 7 bases, and 8 bases lay between the germline ends. Germline V CDR1 and CDR2: SGHRS, YFSETQ. CDR3 length: 12 amino acids. CDR3 sequence (DNA): TGCGCCAGCAGCCTAGGGGGCGGGGAGCTGTTTTTT. As protein: CASSLGGGELFF.

The chain has TRBV27 and TRBJ2-3, with 10 bases identical to TRBD2. Germline values: CDR1 MNHEY, CDR2 SMNVEV (reference sequence). The V gene end was trimmed by 6 bases and the J gene end by 0 bases; junction bases not matched to a gene: 3. CDR3 length equals 15 residues. Here the CDR3 reads CASSLAGESTDTQYF. CDR3 bases: TGTGCCAGCAGCCTAGCGGGGGAGAGCACAGATACGCAGTATTTT.

V gene TRBV30 combines with J gene TRBJ1-2, with 7 bases that match TRBD1. V was clipped by 4 bases and J by 1 base; unmatched bases: 6. This CDR3 is 14 amino acids long. The germline CDR1 and CDR2 sequences are GTSNPN and SVGIG (reference sequence). The CDR3 sequence is CAWKETGNNYGYTF. CDR3 DNA sequence: TGTGCCTGGAAAGAGACAGGGAATAACTATGGCTACACCTTC.

V gene TRBV12-5 combines with J gene TRBJ2-7, with D unclear. Trimming took off 6 bases at V and 2 bases at J, with 17 bases between the two ends. This CDR3 spans 15 amino acids. Germline-derived CDR1 and CDR2 are LGHNT and FRNRAP. The CDR3 DNA follows: TGTGCTAGTGGCACCTCTACCCGGTCTACCTACGAGCAGTACTTC. Amino acids: CASGTSTRSTYEQYF.

The chain has TRBV5-4 and TRBJ1-1, with a weak D call TRBD1 (6 bases). V lost 4 bases, J lost 3 bases, and 10 bases lay in between. The CDR3 totals 13 residues. Germline V gene lookup returns CDR1 SGHNT and CDR2 YYREEE (reference sequence). The CDR3 sequence is CASSRTGYTEAFF. As DNA, the CDR3 is TGTGCCAGCAGCCGAACAGGGTACACTGAAGCTTTCTTT.

The chain joins TRBV5-1 to TRBJ2-7; 9 bases line up with TRBD1. The junction had 3 bases not matched to a gene; V was cut back by 0 bases and J by 5 bases. This CDR3 has 14 amino acids. Germline CDR1 is SGHRS and CDR2 is YFSETQ. CDR3 residues: CASSLDRGRDEQYF. DNA for the CDR3: TGCGCCAGCAGCTTGGACAGGGGGCGAGACGAGCAGTACTTC.

V and J are TRBV11-3 and TRBJ1-1; TRBD1 matches 8 bases. This CDR3 has 13 residues. The V gene's germline CDR1 is SGHNT and CDR2 YENEEA. V shed 3 bases, J shed 6 bases, and the junction held 3 bases outside the gene matches. CDR3 loop: CASSLTGAAEAFF. CDR3 DNA sequence: TGTGCCAGCAGCTTGACAGGGGCGGCTGAAGCTTTCTTT.

The chain uses TRBV10-3 and TRBJ1-6; 7 bases align to TRBD1. Germline trimming cut 0 bases from V and 7 bases from J; bases unmatched to any gene: 3. The V gene's germline CDR1 is ENHRY and CDR2 SYGVKD. There are 15 residues in the CDR3. The CDR3 DNA is TGTGCCATCAGTGAGTCGCCAGGGGGAAATTCACCCCTCCACTTT. Its translation: CAISESPGGNSPLHF.

The V gene is TRBV18, the J gene TRBJ1-1, with a weak D call TRBD1 (6 bases). The CDR3 contains 13 residues. Trimming shortened V by 6 bases and J by 11 bases, and 19 bases separated the two germline ends. From germline, CDR1 is KGHSH and CDR2 LQKENI. The CDR3 sequence: CASSLDGGAQAFF. CDR3 sequence (DNA): TGTGCCAGCTCTCTCGATGGGGGGGCGCAGGCTTTCTTT.

This clone was counted only a few times. The chain recombines TRBV28 with TRBJ1-3; D might be TRBD1 (6 bases). The CDR3 loop spans 15 amino acids. Germline assignment: CDR1 MDHEN and CDR2 SYDVKM. Trimming shortened V by 8 bases and J by 0 bases, and 14 bases separated the two germline ends. For the CDR3, the DNA is TGTGCCAGCGGGGGGGGCCTGAACTCTGGAAACACCATATATTTT. It translates to CASGGGLNSGNTIYF.

This chain links TRBV28 with TRBJ2-1; 12 bases fit TRBD2. The CDR3 is made up of 17 amino acids. Germline V gene lookup returns CDR1 MDHEN and CDR2 SYDVKM. Trimming at V came to 1 base and at J to 5 bases, leaving 6 bases not matched to a gene. The CDR3 DNA is TGTGCCAGCAGTTTATCTTCTAGCGGGAGGGGGGACAATGAGCAGTTCTTC. Its translation is CASSLSSSGRGDNEQFF.

This chain uses TRBV30 with TRBJ2-1; 9 bases are a match to TRBD2. The germline V gene has CDR1 GTSNPN and CDR2 SVGIG (reference sequence). Germline trimming cut 2 bases from V and 4 bases from J; bases unmatched to any gene: 6. This CDR3 has 15 residues. CDR3 sequence: CAWSRSSGTYNEQFF. DNA of the CDR3: TGTGCCTGGAGTCGGTCTAGCGGGACTTACAATGAGCAGTTCTTC. The full variable domain, its missing parts supplied by reference TRBV30 and TRBJ2-1, is SQTIHQWPATLVQPVGSPLSLECTVEGTSNPNLYWYRQAAGRGLQLLFYSVGIGQISSEVPQNLSASRPQDRQFILSSKKLLLSDSGFYLCAWSRSSGTYNEQFFGPGTRLTVL.

V usage is TRBV7-9 and J usage is TRBJ2-7; D remains ambiguous. The CDR3 extends over 12 amino acids. V was clipped by 3 bases and J by 4 bases, with 7 bases between them. The V gene's germline CDR1 is SEHNR and CDR2 FQNEAQ (reference sequence). For the CDR3, the DNA is TGTGCCAGCAGCTTTAGTATGTACGAGCAGTACTTC. This codes for CASSFSMYEQYF.